This is a list of T cell receptor beta chains from one sample in a study of T cell responses to AZD1222 COVID-19 vaccine. Repertoires were generated with immunoSEQ multiplex PCR, while TCRdb's copy carries only in-frame clones and drops some. The sample includes roughly 51,000 clones, 89% of them seen just once. The sample was peripheral blood, taken 28 days after the second AZD1222 dose. The receptor source for this set is an adult who received the AZD1222 COVID-19 vaccine. Each CDR3 is given with its conserved first and last residue. The D gene is left open where the match is weak. Some rows mark clone size as missing; the rest say once, few, many or name a class of expanded clone.

TRBV30	-	-	TRBJ1-4	14	CAWGAGPTNEKLFF	TGTGCCTGGGGGGCAGGGCCAACTAATGAAAAACTGTTTTTT
TRBV6-5	-	-	TRBJ1-3	11	CASSLIYTIYF	TGTGCCAGCAGCCTTATTTACACCATATATTTT
TRBV4-1	-	-	TRBJ2-3	18	CASSPQLPRDSSRDTQYF	TGCGCCAGCAGCCCACAGCTCCCCCGGGACTCATCACGAGATACGCAGTATTTT
TRBV7-8	TRBD1	-	TRBJ1-1	13	CASSLDRGAEAFF	TGTGCCAGCAGCTTAGACAGGGGGGCTGAAGCTTTCTTT
TRBV9	-	-	TRBJ2-5	12	CASSGLKETQYF	TGTGCCAGCAGCGGTCTGAAGGAGACCCAGTACTTC
TRBV23-1	-	-	TRBJ1-2	14	CASSPQGHLYGYTF	TGCGCCAGCAGCCCCCAAGGACACCTGTATGGCTACACCTTC
TRBV24-1	TRBD2	-	TRBJ2-5	15	CATSDLPAGGGTQYF	TGTGCCACCAGTGATTTGCCAGCGGGAGGCGGGACCCAGTACTTC
TRBV20-1	TRBD2	-	TRBJ2-1	17	CSASPLLLAGDYNEQFF	TGCAGTGCTAGTCCCCTACTACTAGCGGGAGATTACAATGAGCAGTTCTTC
TRBV2	-	-	TRBJ1-5	15	CASSEGRYSNQPQHF	TGTGCCAGCAGTGAAGGACGGTATAGCAATCAGCCCCAGCATTTT
TRBV6-5	-	-	TRBJ1-4	15	CASSKTWGLGEKLFF	TGTGCCAGCAGCAAGACATGGGGGCTAGGTGAAAAACTGTTTTTT
TRBV15	-	-	TRBJ1-4	15	CATSSRQGPEEKLFF	TGTGCCACCAGCAGTCGTCAGGGCCCCGAGGAAAAACTGTTTTTT
TRBV5-5	-	-	TRBJ2-7	15	CASSLGLGLSYEQYF	TGTGCCAGCAGCTTAGGCCTGGGGTTATCCTACGAGCAGTACTTC
TRBV5-1	-	few	TRBJ1-6	14	CASSLAGNNSPLHF	TGCGCCAGCAGCTTGGCGGGAAATAATTCACCCCTCCACTTT
TRBV2	-	-	TRBJ2-5	13	CASSPDSQETQYF	TGTGCCAGCAGTCCCGACAGCCAAGAGACCCAGTACTTC
TRBV23-1	TRBD2	-	TRBJ2-1	20	CASRTGGTSGRAAYTGEQFF	TGCGCCAGCAGGACAGGGGGGACTAGCGGGAGGGCGGCCTATACAGGAGAGCAGTTCTTC
TRBV30	-	-	TRBJ2-3	15	CAWTTGTLLGDTQYF	TGTGCCTGGACCACGGGCACCCTTTTGGGAGATACGCAGTATTTT
TRBV24-1	TRBD2	-	TRBJ2-1	16	CATSDPSGRPDNEQFF	TGTGCCACCAGTGATCCTAGCGGGAGACCAGACAATGAGCAGTTCTTC
TRBV4-2	-	-	TRBJ2-7	15	CASSQDTTRSTQQYF	TGTGCCAGCAGCCAAGATACAACTAGATCGACCCAGCAGTACTTC
TRBV19	-	-	TRBJ1-5	17	CASSIDPQGSWYQPQHF	TGTGCCAGTAGTATTGACCCCCAGGGGTCCTGGTATCAGCCCCAGCATTTT
TRBV9	-	-	TRBJ2-7	15	CASSEGTAGLYEQYF	TGTGCCAGCAGCGAAGGAACTGCGGGACTCTACGAGCAGTACTTC
TRBV27	TRBD2	many	TRBJ2-1	16	CASSFSLAGAYNEQFF	TGTGCCAGCAGTTTCTCCCTAGCGGGAGCTTACAATGAGCAGTTCTTC
TRBV11-3	-	-	TRBJ2-1	15	CASSLEGGLHNEQFF	TGTGCCAGCAGCCTAGAGGGGGGACTACACAATGAGCAGTTCTTC
TRBV11-3	-	-	TRBJ2-3	12	CASSPLRGPQYF	TGTGCCAGCAGCCCATTAAGAGGTCCGCAGTATTTT
TRBV3-1/TRBV3-2	-	-	TRBJ2-3	17	CASSQDLAGSRTDTQYF	TGTGCCAGCAGCCAAGATTTGGCGGGATCGAGAACAGATACGCAGTATTTT
TRBV27	-	-	TRBJ1-5	14	CASSFRGLGQPQHF	TGTGCCAGCAGTTTTAGAGGACTCGGGCAGCCCCAGCATTTT
TRBV19	-	-	TRBJ1-1	14	CASSISGVNTEAFF	TGTGCCAGTAGTATTTCGGGGGTGAACACTGAAGCTTTCTTT
TRBV5-6	-	-	TRBJ2-3	17	CASSLVVRRPSTDTQYF	TGTGCCAGCAGCTTGGTGGTTCGGCGACCTAGCACAGATACGCAGTATTTT
TRBV2	-	-	TRBJ1-4	15	CASSESGRRSEKLFF	TGTGCCAGCAGTGAATCGGGGCGGCGGTCGGAAAAACTGTTTTTT
TRBV12-5	-	once	TRBJ2-5	12	CASGIGGETQYF	TGTGCTAGTGGCATAGGTGGGGAGACCCAGTACTTC
TRBV19	TRBD1	once	TRBJ1-5	14	CASSMRQGHQPQHF	TGTGCCAGTAGTATGAGACAGGGACATCAGCCCCAGCATTTT
TRBV11-2	-	-	TRBJ1-2	13	CASSPDRSYGYTF	TGTGCCAGCAGCCCTGACAGGAGCTATGGCTACACCTTC
TRBV3-1/TRBV3-2	TRBD1	-	TRBJ2-3	16	CASSPAGTASTDTQYF	TGTGCCAGCAGCCCCGCCGGGACAGCGAGCACAGATACGCAGTATTTT
TRBV4-3	-	few	TRBJ2-2	16	CASSQDIGGETGELFF	TGCGCCAGCAGCCAAGATATCGGGGGAGAAACCGGGGAGCTGTTTTTT
TRBV18	-	-	TRBJ1-3	14	CASSPGGGGNTIYF	TGTGCCAGCTCACCAGGGGGAGGTGGAAACACCATATATTTT
TRBV25-1	-	-	TRBJ2-2	15	CASSRTDPNTGELFF	TGTGCCAGCAGCAGGACCGACCCGAACACCGGGGAGCTGTTTTTT
TRBV7-6	TRBD2	-	TRBJ2-3	16	CASSPRTSGSTDTQYF	TGTGCCAGCAGCCCCCGGACTAGCGGGAGCACAGATACGCAGTATTTT
TRBV11-2	-	-	TRBJ1-1	16	CASSLDIRYTNTEAFF	TGTGCCAGCAGCTTAGATATCAGGTACACGAACACTGAAGCTTTCTTT
TRBV5-6	TRBD1	-	TRBJ2-2	17	CASSLLGQGAGAGELFF	TGTGCCAGCAGCCTACTCGGACAGGGGGCAGGGGCCGGGGAGCTGTTTTTT
TRBV27	-	few	TRBJ2-7	13	CASSLVESHEQYF	TGTGCCAGCAGTTTGGTAGAAAGCCACGAGCAGTACTTC
TRBV6-5	TRBD2	-	TRBJ2-2	15	CASSRAGRDTGELFF	TGTGCCAGCAGTCGAGCGGGAAGGGACACCGGGGAGCTGTTTTTT
TRBV7-8	-	-	TRBJ1-5	14	CASSLDGANQPQHF	TGTGCCAGCAGCCTGGACGGGGCGAATCAGCCCCAGCATTTT
TRBV19	-	-	TRBJ2-7	14	CASTASESSYEQYF	TGTGCCAGTACCGCTAGCGAAAGCTCCTACGAGCAGTACTTC